This T cell receptor (beta chain) was sequenced during a study of cytomegalovirus exposure and HLA in healthy donors. Overall study context: Findings of an earlier analysis included roughly 110 million unique TCR beta sequences from roughly 200 million T cells. Whole-study results and caveats: CMV serostatus stood as the only immune exposure information on hand. Analysis was carried out at a later point, and it linked a missense DCLRE1C variant to TCR beta V- and J-gene trimming.

Between the trimmed V and J ends, which lost 3 bases and 4 bases, there was a span of 16 bases. The CDR3 length is 15 residues. Germline V gene sequence: CDR1 KGHSH, CDR2 LQKENI. It was with 60 Vbeta and 13 Jbeta primers that the PCR ran. TCRdb keeps only in-frame clones here, not all; method: immunoSEQ multiplex PCR. The sample includes more than 140,000 clones, 55% to 70% of them seen just once. This clone was recorded only once. Its antigen is undetermined. The source of this sequence is a woman aged 30 to 39 in good health and CMV-seropositive. Material for sequencing was PBMCs. V gene TRBV18 combines with J gene TRBJ2-7; D gene uncertain. CDR3 region: CASSPTLALQYEQYF. CDR3 coding DNA: TGTGCCAGCTCACCCACTTTAGCACTTCAATACGAGCAGTACTTC.